This entry lists 24 T cell receptor beta chains sequenced from one sample in a study of radiotherapy plus CTLA-4 blockade in lung cancer. Method: immunoSEQ multiplex PCR; TCRdb's copy keeps in-frame clones and lacks some. The sample shows 45,000 or so clones, nearly 90% of them seen only once. The sample in question was peripheral blood, obtained from a patient treated with radiotherapy plus ipilimumab. The receptors were sampled from a human donor with non-small cell lung cancer whose response to radiotherapy plus ipilimumab could not be evaluated.

The chain has TRBV18 and TRBJ2-2; D perhaps matches TRBD2 (5 bases). Trimming took 0 bases from V and 1 from J, leaving 9 bases between them. There are 16 residues in the CDR3. Per germline, CDR1 KGHSH and CDR2 LQKENI. The CDR3 DNA reads TGTGCCAGCTCACCACCCATTGGAGGGAACACCGGGGAGCTGTTTTTT. Translating it yields CASSPPIGGNTGELFF. Based on the CDR3 plus reference TRBV18 and TRBJ2-2, the full variable domain is NAGVMQNPRHLVRRRGQEARLRCSPMKGHSHVYWYRQLPEEGLKFMVYLQKENIIDESGMPKERFSAEFPKEGPSILRIQQVVRGDSAAYFCASSPPIGGNTGELFFGEGSRLTVL.

This chain joins TRBV5-4 and TRBJ2-5; 7 bases map to TRBD1. Per the germline V gene, CDR1 is SGHNT and CDR2 is YYREEE (reference sequence). The CDR3 length is 15 residues. The trim removed 4 bases at V and 4 bases at J, leaving 10 bases unmatched. In DNA, the CDR3 is TGTGCCAGCAGCCTGACAGGGACATATCGAGAGACCCAGTACTTC. Translating gives CASSLTGTYRETQYF.

This chain links TRBV7-6 with TRBJ2-1, with a possible D match to TRBD2 (5 bases). CDR3 size: 14 residues. Per germline, CDR1 SGHVS and CDR2 FNYEAQ. Trimming shortened V by 5 bases and J by 7 bases, and 15 bases separated the two germline ends. DNA of the CDR3: TGTGCCAGCAGCCCGACGGGATCTCGTAATGAGCAGTTCTTC. As protein: CASSPTGSRNEQFF.

The chain joins TRBV27 to TRBJ2-7; 10 positions match TRBD1. Germline CDR1 MNHEY, CDR2 SMNVEV (reference sequence). Trimming took 1 base from V and 4 from J; bases not matched to a gene: 1. The length of the CDR3 is 14 residues. This CDR3 reads CASSLWDRGYEQYF. The CDR3 bases are TGTGCCAGCAGTTTATGGGACAGGGGTTACGAGCAGTACTTC.

The genes are TRBV7-2 and TRBJ1-1; D is possibly TRBD1 (5 bases). The ends were cut back, 4 bases at V and 5 bases at J, with 14 bases in the middle. Per germline, CDR1 SGHTA and CDR2 FQGNSA. This CDR3 is 14 amino acids long. CDR3 protein: CASSSIRGDTEAFF. The CDR3 bases are TGTGCCAGCAGCTCGATACGGGGGGATACTGAAGCTTTCTTT.

V gene TRBV6-5 combines with J gene TRBJ1-1, with 8 bases aligning to TRBD1. Germline CDR1 and CDR2: MNHEY and SVGAGI. V dropped 5 bases and J dropped 5; count of bases not matched to a gene: 10. The length of the CDR3 is 15 residues. CDR3 nucleotides: TGTGCCAGCAGTGTGGGACAGGCGAGGTGGACTGAAGCTTTCTTT. The encoded protein is CASSVGQARWTEAFF.

The CDR3 coding sequence is TGTGCCAGCAGTGAAGTGGGCAGCTCCTACAATGAGCAGTTCTTC. Protein product: CASSEVGSSYNEQFF. The chain is built from TRBV6-1 and TRBJ2-1; unclear D gene. With 1 base removed from V and 0 bases from J, the gap between germline ends came to 7 bases. Germline lookup yields CDR1 MNHNS and CDR2 SASEGT. The CDR3 extends over 15 amino acids.

The sample holds one count of this clone. This chain links TRBV5-1 with TRBJ2-1; the match to TRBD2 covers 7 bases. Per germline, CDR1 SGHRS and CDR2 YFSETQ. CDR3 length: 14 residues. V was pared by 4 bases and J by 5 bases, with 6 bases of the junction left unmatched. CDR3 residues: CASSDPGLNNEQFF. The CDR3, as DNA: TGCGCCAGCAGCGATCCGGGACTAAACAATGAGCAGTTCTTC.

The chain carries TRBV6-6 and TRBJ2-7; 10 nucleotides align to TRBD1. Per germline, CDR1 MNHNY and CDR2 SVGAGI (reference sequence). The CDR3 contains 15 residues. Trimming at V came to 0 bases and at J to 5 bases, leaving 4 bases not matched to a gene. Written as DNA, the CDR3 is TGTGCCAGCAGTTACTCGGGACAGGGGATCCACGAGCAGTACTTC. It specifies CASSYSGQGIHEQYF.

J is TRBJ1-2 and V is TRBV4-2, with D perhaps TRBD1 (6 bases). There are 15 residues in the CDR3. Germline values: CDR1 LGHNA, CDR2 YNFKEQ. V lost 1 base and J lost 10, with 19 bases in between. CDR3: CASSQAAAEWGHYTF. The CDR3 DNA is TGTGCCAGCAGCCAAGCAGCCGCAGAGTGGGGGCACTACACCTTC.

The rearrangement links TRBV5-5 to TRBJ2-7, with 7 bases identical to TRBD1. The length of the CDR3 is 15 residues. The ends lost 6 bases at V and 2 bases at J; junction bases unmatched: 11. Germline CDR1 is SGHKS and CDR2 is YYEKEE (reference sequence). The CDR3 region is CASTQAPGQTYEQYF. CDR3 DNA sequence: TGTGCCAGCACCCAAGCCCCGGGACAGACCTACGAGCAGTACTTC.

V is TRBV7-2 and J is TRBJ2-7; D possibly corresponds to TRBD1 (5 bases). This CDR3 is 16 amino acids long. The V gene lost 3 bases and the J gene lost 0 bases, with 15 bases spanning the gap. Germline loops: CDR1 SGHTA, CDR2 FQGNSA. CDR3 bases: TGTGCCAGCAGCTTGGGGCTTGGGCTTAGCTCCTACGAGCAGTACTTC. Protein sequence: CASSLGLGLSSYEQYF.

This clone was counted a few times. The chain recombines TRBV6-5 with TRBJ2-2; 8 bases map to TRBD2. This CDR3 is built from 15 residues. V was pared by 4 bases and J by 4 bases, with 5 bases of the junction left unmatched. CDR1 is MNHEY and CDR2 is SVGAGI in the germline V gene. DNA of the CDR3: TGTGCCAGCAGTTTACGGGGGGGCAGCACCGGGGAGCTGTTTTTT. This translates into CASSLRGGSTGELFF.

This chain connects TRBV6-1 to TRBJ1-1; possibly TRBD1 for D (6 bases). CDR1 is MNHNS and CDR2 is SASEGT in the germline V gene. The germline V and J ends were trimmed by 6 bases and 4 bases, with 12 bases remaining between them. The CDR3 has 13 residues. The CDR3 is CASSLTGSTEAFF. CDR3 DNA sequence: TGTGCCAGCAGCCTCACAGGGAGCACTGAAGCTTTCTTT.

The chain couples TRBV4-3 to TRBJ1-1; 11 bases line up with TRBD1. Trimming at V came to 7 bases and at J to 1 base, leaving 8 bases not matched to a gene. CDR1 and CDR2 from the germline V gene are LGHNA and YSLEER. This CDR3 comprises 16 residues. DNA of the CDR3: TGCGCCAGCACCTCGGACAGGGGGCTGGCGAACACTGAAGCTTTCTTT. Its protein is CASTSDRGLANTEAFF.

CDR3 sequence reads: CATGTGVEDPQHF. The CDR3 DNA reads as TGTGCCACCGGGACAGGTGTCGAGGATCCCCAGCATTTT. V gene TRBV5-5 combines with J gene TRBJ1-5, with TRBD1 matching over 8 bases. Germline CDR1 reads SGHKS; CDR2 reads YYEKEE (reference sequence). The CDR3 is made up of 13 amino acids. Trimming took 9 bases from V and 10 from J; bases not matched to a gene: 12.

This chain links TRBV28 with TRBJ2-7, with D possibly being TRBD2 (6 bases). Germline V gene lookup returns CDR1 MDHEN and CDR2 SYDVKM. Trimming cost V 5 bases and J 1 base, with 15 bases left between them. The CDR3 has 15 residues. CDR3 sequence: CASSQQGTWSYEQYF. The DNA for the CDR3 is TGTGCCAGCAGTCAACAAGGGACTTGGTCCTACGAGCAGTACTTC.

The chain uses TRBV7-9 and TRBJ2-3; D may be TRBD1 (6 bases). V lost 1 base to trimming and J lost 2 bases, with 10 bases between them. Germline CDR1 and CDR2: SEHNR and FQNEAQ (reference sequence). The CDR3 consists of 15 residues. The CDR3 region is CASSLGGQPTDTQYF. CDR3 nucleotide sequence: TGTGCCAGCAGCTTAGGGGGGCAGCCCACAGATACGCAGTATTTT.

The chain has TRBV30 and TRBJ2-2; possibly TRBD2 for D (6 bases). The length of the CDR3 is 15 residues. Trimming took off 0 bases at V and 5 bases at J, with 13 bases between the two ends. Germline CDR1 GTSNPN, CDR2 SVGIG (reference sequence). CDR3 residues: CAWSVPGVRTGELFF. The CDR3 DNA reads as TGTGCCTGGAGTGTGCCGGGGGTGAGGACCGGGGAGCTGTTTTTT.

This chain connects TRBV28 to TRBJ2-7; possible D gene TRBD1, 6 bases. Germline assignment: CDR1 MDHEN and CDR2 SYDVKM. V lost 7 bases, J lost 2 bases, and 15 bases lay in between. The CDR3 is made up of 14 amino acids. DNA for the CDR3: TGTGCCAGCACCTTTTCGACAGGAGCCTACGAGCAGTACTTC. It codes for CASTFSTGAYEQYF.

The rearrangement joins TRBV6-1 to TRBJ1-2; 7 bases fit TRBD1. The CDR3 is made up of 13 amino acids. Germline V gene lookup returns CDR1 MNHNS and CDR2 SASEGT. Trimming took 1 base from V and 7 from J; bases not matched to a gene: 3. The DNA of the CDR3 is TGTGCCAGCAGTGAAGAGACAGGGACTGGCTACACCTTC. It yields the protein CASSEETGTGYTF.

V gene TRBV6-1 combines with J gene TRBJ1-5; D gene unclear. V lost 4 bases, J lost 9 bases, and 10 bases lay in between. This CDR3 has 12 amino acids. CDR1 and CDR2 (germline): MNHNS, SASEGT. CDR3 protein: CASSAPERPQHF. Here the CDR3 DNA reads TGTGCCAGCAGTGCCCCCGAGCGGCCCCAGCATTTT.

The chain couples TRBV2 to TRBJ1-5, with 8 bases aligning to TRBD1. The germline CDR1 and CDR2 sequences are SNHLY and FYNNEI. This CDR3 is 16 amino acids long. Losses at the gene ends were 10 bases for V and 6 bases for J; bases not matched to a gene: 17. The CDR3 DNA reads TGTGCCAACAAGCTCGAGGTCAGGGGGCAAGGTCAGCCCCAGCATTTT. Amino acids: CANKLEVRGQGQPQHF. Full variable domain (remainder filled in from reference TRBV2 and TRBJ1-5): EPEVTQTPSHQVTQMGQEVILRCVPISNHLYFYWYRQILGQKVEFLVSFYNNEISEKSEIFDDQFSVERPDGSNFTLKIRSTKLEDSAMYFCANKLEVRGQGQPQHFGDGTRLSIL.

The chain uses TRBV18 and TRBJ1-1; 10 bases line up with TRBD1. The CDR3 spans 15 residues. V lost 3 bases, J lost 1 base, and 2 bases stayed unmatched. Germline V lookup: CDR1 KGHSH, CDR2 LQKENI. CDR3 in amino acids: CASSPGQGPNTEAFF. Here the CDR3 DNA reads TGTGCCAGCTCACCGGGACAGGGGCCGAACACTGAAGCTTTCTTT.